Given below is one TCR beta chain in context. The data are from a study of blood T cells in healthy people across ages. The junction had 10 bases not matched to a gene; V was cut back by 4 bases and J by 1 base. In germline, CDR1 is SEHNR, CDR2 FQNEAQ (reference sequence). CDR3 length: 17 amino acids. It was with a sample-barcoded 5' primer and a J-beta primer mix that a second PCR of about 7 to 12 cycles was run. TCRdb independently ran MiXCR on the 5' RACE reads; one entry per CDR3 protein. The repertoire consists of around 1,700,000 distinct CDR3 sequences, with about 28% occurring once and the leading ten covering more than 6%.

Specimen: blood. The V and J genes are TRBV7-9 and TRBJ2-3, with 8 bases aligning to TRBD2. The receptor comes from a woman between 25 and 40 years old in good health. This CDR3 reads CASSSLDGLAGTDTQYF. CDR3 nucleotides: TGTGCCAGCAGCTCCTTGGACGGACTAGCAGGCACAGATACGCAGTATTTT.